This T cell receptor beta chain was retrieved from a study of blood T cell repertoires in COVID-19. The cohort comprised adults aged about 18 to 89 years residing in approximately 25 US areas. In the original workflow: How many nucleated cells were present was estimated from reference gene primer amplification. Method: immunoSEQ multiplex PCR; TCRdb's copy keeps in-frame clones and lacks some. V, J and clone size are taken as reported in that table, and D and trimming were inferred from the DNA itself. The sample has roughly 300,000 clones, 80% to 90% seen once; the top ten hold about 4.2%. This clone was seen only once. CDR1 is SGHDN, CDR2 FVKESK, per germline. Trimming left V 5 bases short and J 8 bases short, with 16 bases between. The CDR3 has 15 amino acids.

This receptor was obtained from a woman aged 40 to 55 with acute COVID-19. The specimen sequenced was PBMCs or T cells enriched from blood (not recorded which). The chain employs TRBV14 and TRBJ1-6; tentatively, D is TRBD1 (6 bases). CDR3 nucleotides: TGTGCCAGCAGCAATACCGGGACAAGTTATTCACCCCTCCACTTT. This encodes CASSNTGTSYSPLHF.